Each of the 29 T cell receptor beta chains below was sequenced from the same sample in a study of blood T cell repertoires in COVID-19. TCRdb's table, derived via immunoSEQ multiplex PCR, lists solely in-frame clones and lacks some. In the table there are 25,000 to 35,000 clones, 81% of which are singletons. Sequenced: peripheral blood. The receptors derive from a woman aged 55 to 70 with acute or convalescent COVID-19.

This chain uses TRBV6-4 with TRBJ2-2; tentative D call: TRBD2 (5 bases). V was clipped by 5 bases and J by 2 bases, with 9 bases between them. The V gene's germline CDR1 is MRHNA and CDR2 SNTAGT. CDR3 length equals 14 residues. CDR3 sequence reads: CASSLGRNTGELFF. The CDR3 DNA sequence: TGTGCCAGCAGTCTAGGGAGAAACACCGGGGAGCTGTTTTTT.

The chain links TRBV6-1 to TRBJ2-5; D possibly corresponds to TRBD2 (7 bases). The CDR3 length is 17 residues. Germline loops: CDR1 MNHNS, CDR2 SASEGT. V was trimmed by 3 bases and J by 1 base, leaving 18 bases between them. CDR3: CASSDLGRGLTQETQYF. The CDR3 coding sequence is TGTGCCAGCAGTGATCTAGGGCGGGGGCTCACCCAAGAGACCCAGTACTTC.

The rearrangement links TRBV11-3 to TRBJ2-5, with TRBD2 matching over 8 bases. The CDR3 has 16 residues. After removal of 5 bases from V and 4 bases from J, the junction contained 12 bases not matched to a gene. The germline gives CDR1 SGHNT, CDR2 YENEEA. In DNA, the CDR3 is TGTGCCAGCAGCCTCACGGGACTAGGAGGGGGAGAGACCCAGTACTTC. Translation gives CASSLTGLGGGETQYF.

With regard to this clone: Other nucleotide sequences in the sample specify the same CDR3. This chain links TRBV18 with TRBJ2-3; D gene uncertain. CDR1 is KGHSH, CDR2 LQKENI, per germline. The CDR3 has 12 amino acids. V lost 3 bases and J lost 3, with 4 bases in between. This chain's CDR3 is CASSPSTDTQYF. The CDR3 DNA follows: TGTGCCAGCTCACCCAGTACAGATACGCAGTATTTT.

CDR3 sequence: CASSRTVQETQYF. The CDR3, as DNA: TGTGCCAGCAGCCGGACAGTTCAAGAGACCCAGTACTTC. This chain uses TRBV6-5 with TRBJ2-5; weak D call: TRBD1 (6 bases). Germline V CDR1 and CDR2: MNHEY, SVGAGI. Trimming removed 6 bases at V and 2 bases at J, with 10 bases between. The CDR3 is 13 residues long.

This clone was seen only once. V and J are TRBV3-1 (or the pseudogene TRBV3-2) and TRBJ2-3, with TRBD1 as a possible D gene (7 bases). The V and J ends lost 1 base and 2 bases respectively, with 10 bases between them. Germline values: CDR1 LGHDT, CDR2 YNNKEL (reference sequence). The CDR3 has 15 amino acids. CDR3 DNA: TGTGCCAGCAGCCAAGCCAGGGGGGTCACAGATACGCAGTATTTT. This codes for CASSQARGVTDTQYF.

The V and J genes are TRBV5-5 and TRBJ1-1; TRBD1 is a possible D gene (5 bases). Trimming cost V 0 bases and J 9 bases, with 9 bases left between them. Germline V lookup: CDR1 SGHKS, CDR2 YYEKEE (reference sequence). The CDR3 is 12 residues long. CDR3 protein: CASSLETGQAFF. The CDR3 bases are TGTGCCAGCAGCTTGGAAACAGGCCAAGCTTTCTTT.

The genes are TRBV12-5 and TRBJ1-1; D uncertain. CDR1 and CDR2 (germline): LGHNT, FRNRAP. Trimming shortened V by 5 bases and J by 4 bases, and 11 bases separated the two germline ends. The CDR3 sequence is 13 residues long. The CDR3 DNA follows: TGTGCTAGTGGTGCCTCAGGTTCCACTGAAGCTTTCTTT. It is translated as CASGASGSTEAFF.

The CDR3, as DNA: TGTGCCAGCAGTTTCGCGGCCCAGGGGGGCTACACCTTC. Its protein is CASSFAAQGGYTF. This chain links TRBV6-6 with TRBJ1-2, with D possibly matching TRBD1 (6 bases). The CDR3 runs 13 residues. From germline, CDR1 is MNHNY and CDR2 SVGAGI (reference sequence). Trimming stripped 4 bases from V and 8 bases from J, with 14 bases between.

A word on this clone: This sample also contains other DNA sequences that code for the same CDR3. The chain combines TRBV18 with TRBJ2-5, with a possible D match to TRBD1 (5 bases). CDR3 length: 13 amino acids. The germline gives CDR1 KGHSH, CDR2 LQKENI. V dropped 4 bases and J dropped 0 bases, with 6 bases sitting between them. DNA for the CDR3: TGTGCCAGCTCACAGGGGTACCAAGAGACCCAGTACTTC. The encoded protein is CASSQGYQETQYF.

The chain combines TRBV24-1 with TRBJ2-5; 10 nucleotides match TRBD1. In germline, CDR1 is KGHDR, CDR2 SFDVKD. CDR3 length: 14 residues. With V trimmed by 5 bases and J by 1 base, 0 bases remained unmatched. In nucleotides, the CDR3 is TGTGCCACCAGTGGGACAGGGGGCCAAGAGACCCAGTACTTC. It yields the protein CATSGTGGQETQYF.

The gene calls are TRBV5-1 and TRBJ2-5; 8 nucleotides align to TRBD1. CDR1 is SGHRS, CDR2 YFSETQ, per germline. With 4 bases clipped from V and 7 bases from J, the junction kept 6 bases outside the gene matches. CDR3 length: 13 residues. The DNA of the CDR3 is TGCGCCAGCAGCCCGGGACAGGTGAGGACCCAGTACTTC. Translated: CASSPGQVRTQYF.

This sequence joins TRBV7-6 and TRBJ2-2; D possibly corresponds to TRBD2 (6 bases). Germline V gene lookup returns CDR1 SGHVS and CDR2 FNYEAQ. The CDR3 totals 15 residues. Trimming removed 2 bases from V and 4 bases from J, with 11 bases in between. The DNA of the CDR3 is TGTGCCAGCAGCTTAATGGGGGGTATCACCGGGGAGCTGTTTTTT. Protein product: CASSLMGGITGELFF. The variable domain in full, completed from reference TRBV7-6 and TRBJ2-2, reads GAGVSQSPRYKVTKRGQDVALRCDPISGHVSLYWYRQALGQGPEFLTYFNYEAQQDKSGLPNDRFSAERPEGSISTLTIQRTEQRDSAMYRCASSLMGGITGELFFGEGSRLTVL.

This chain joins TRBV27 and TRBJ2-1; 8 nucleotides match TRBD2. Germline V gene data show CDR1 as MNHEY and CDR2 as SMNVEV (reference sequence). This CDR3 comprises 17 residues. With V trimmed by 4 bases and J by 5 bases, 13 bases remained unmatched. The CDR3 protein is CASSSIPGTRPNNEQFF. CDR3 bases: TGTGCCAGCAGTTCAATCCCCGGGACTAGGCCTAACAATGAGCAGTTCTTC.

The chain recombines TRBV6-2 or TRBV6-3 with TRBJ1-2, with D possibly TRBD1 on 5 matching bases. Trimming took 5 bases from V and 8 from J, leaving 15 bases between them. Germline V gives CDR1 MNHEY, CDR2 SVGEGT. The CDR3 runs 13 residues. CDR3 amino acids: CASSLSGVYGYTF. The CDR3 DNA reads TGTGCCAGCAGTCTCTCGGGGGTTTACGGCTACACCTTC.

The V and J genes are TRBV11-2 and TRBJ1-4; possibly TRBD1 for D (5 bases). The CDR3 runs 15 residues. CDR1 is SGHAT and CDR2 is FQNNGV in the germline V gene. V dropped 5 bases and J dropped 7 bases, with 17 bases sitting between them. CDR3 region: CASSPRGLDSEKLFF. CDR3 in DNA: TGTGCCAGCAGCCCACGTGGCCTCGACAGTGAAAAACTGTTTTTT.

The chain is built from TRBV6-1 and TRBJ2-4; 7 nucleotides align to TRBD1. CDR1 and CDR2 (germline): MNHNS, SASEGT. V lost 0 bases and J lost 9; bases outside the gene matches: 8. The CDR3 spans 15 residues. CDR3 in amino acids: CASSEAGQLRGIQYF. DNA of the CDR3: TGTGCCAGCAGTGAAGCGGGACAGTTACGGGGCATTCAGTACTTC.

The V gene is TRBV23-1, the J gene TRBJ1-6; 9 nucleotides match TRBD1. Being an ORF, TRBV23-1 has a function that is uncertain. This CDR3 contains 18 residues. J gave up 4 bases and V 2 bases, and 9 bases lay outside the gene matches. The CDR3 protein is CASSQPPPGQGYNSPLHF. DNA for the CDR3: TGCGCCAGCAGTCAACCCCCCCCGGGACAGGGATATAATTCACCCCTCCACTTT.

The V and J genes are TRBV19 and TRBJ1-2; D is unclear. The CDR3 has 14 amino acids. CDR1 is LNHDA, CDR2 SQIVND, per germline (reference sequence). Trimming left V 1 base short and J 4 bases short, with 10 bases between. CDR3 loop: CASSIAQRSYGYTF. The CDR3 DNA reads TGTGCCAGTAGTATAGCTCAGCGGTCCTATGGCTACACCTTC.

The rearrangement uses TRBV19 and TRBJ1-1, with 7 positions matching TRBD1. The CDR3 is 14 residues long. J lost 1 base, V lost 5 bases, and 4 bases had no gene match. CDR1 and CDR2 from the germline V gene are LNHDA and SQIVND (reference sequence). The CDR3 nucleotides are TGTGCCAGTAGTCACCGGACAGGGAACACTGAAGCTTTCTTT. It encodes CASSHRTGNTEAFF. Based on the CDR3 plus reference TRBV19 and TRBJ1-1, the full variable domain is DGGITQSPKYLFRKEGQNVTLSCEQNLNHDAMYWYRQDPGQGLRLIYYSQIVNDFQKGDIAEGYSVSREKKESFPLTVTSAQKNPTAFYLCASSHRTGNTEAFFGQGTRLTVV.

V gene TRBV5-1 combines with J gene TRBJ2-2, with TRBD1 identical over 7 bases. The CDR3 contains 16 residues. J lost 7 bases, V lost 1 base, and 10 bases had no gene match. Per the germline V gene, CDR1 is SGHRS and CDR2 is YFSETQ. CDR3: CASSLRPQGSDGELFF. In nucleotides, the CDR3 is TGCGCCAGCAGCTTGCGCCCACAGGGGTCGGACGGGGAGCTGTTTTTT.

This sequence joins TRBV27 and TRBJ1-1; no clear D gene. CDR3 length: 16 residues. Germline V gives CDR1 MNHEY, CDR2 SMNVEV (reference sequence). V lost 1 base and J 4 bases, leaving 16 bases between the germline ends. In nucleotides, the CDR3 is TGTGCCAGCAGTTTATATCTACGGCGGTCGGGCACTGAAGCTTTCTTT. It codes for CASSLYLRRSGTEAFF.

The chain joins TRBV15 to TRBJ1-3; the D is unclear. Trimming stripped 5 bases from V and 4 bases from J, with 15 bases between. Per the germline V gene, CDR1 is LNHNV and CDR2 is YYDKDF (reference sequence). The CDR3 sequence is 15 residues long. The CDR3 DNA reads TGTGCCACCAGCCTTCCATCGTTTCAGGGAAACACCATATATTTT. Its translation is CATSLPSFQGNTIYF.

V is TRBV5-1 and J is TRBJ1-6; D is possibly TRBD1 (5 bases). This CDR3 has 16 residues. The germline V gene encodes CDR1 SGHRS and CDR2 YFSETQ. V was pared by 4 bases and J by 3 bases, with 14 bases between. The CDR3: CASSAQGRGYNSPLHF. The CDR3 bases are TGCGCCAGCAGCGCGCAGGGCAGAGGCTATAATTCACCCCTCCACTTT.

The chain uses TRBV19 and TRBJ2-1; TRBD1 agrees at 11 bases. The CDR3 spans 14 residues. Germline V gene sequence: CDR1 LNHDA, CDR2 SQIVND (reference sequence). The trim removed 5 bases at V and 9 bases at J, leaving 6 bases unmatched. DNA for the CDR3: TGTGCCAGTAGTGGGGACAGGGGGATTATTGAGCAGTTCTTC. It encodes CASSGDRGIIEQFF.

J is TRBJ2-3 and V is TRBV2; maybe TRBD2 (5 bases). This CDR3 is built from 16 residues. The V gene's germline CDR1 is SNHLY and CDR2 FYNNEI. Trimming removed 7 bases at V and 5 bases at J, with 22 bases between. DNA of the CDR3: TGTGCCAGCATCGGCGGTCGCGCAACGAGGGTAGATACGCAGTATTTT. Amino acid sequence: CASIGGRATRVDTQYF.

This clone occurred once. The rearrangement joins TRBV7-9 to TRBJ2-5; 8 bases match TRBD2. Germline values: CDR1 SEHNR, CDR2 FQNEAQ (reference sequence). With V trimmed by 5 bases and J by 5 bases, 10 bases remained unmatched. The CDR3 loop spans 15 amino acids. Written as DNA, the CDR3 is TGTGCCAGCAGCCCGCAGAGCGGGGGTTCGGAGACCCAGTACTTC. Translated: CASSPQSGGSETQYF.

This chain links TRBV19 with TRBJ1-1; possible D gene TRBD1, 5 bases. Germline V gene data show CDR1 as LNHDA and CDR2 as SQIVND (reference sequence). With 3 bases removed from V and 4 bases from J, the gap between germline ends came to 15 bases. This CDR3 region has 15 residues. The CDR3 loop reads CASSIQTAVSTEAFF. The CDR3 bases are TGTGCCAGTAGTATCCAGACAGCTGTCTCCACTGAAGCTTTCTTT.

V usage is TRBV5-4 and J usage is TRBJ2-5, with D possibly matching TRBD1 (6 bases). This CDR3 is 14 amino acids long. CDR1 and CDR2 (germline): SGHNT, YYREEE (reference sequence). V shed 0 bases and J shed 2 bases, with 8 bases lying between them. CDR3 coding DNA: TGTGCCAGCAGCTTGGTCGGACAGCAAGAGACCCAGTACTTC. Translated, it gives CASSLVGQQETQYF.